The rows below give T cell receptor beta chains drawn from one sample of a study of T cell changes during pregnancy in multiple sclerosis. Some clones are missing from TCRdb's copy, which holds only in-frame ones; the method was immunoSEQ multiplex PCR. The repertoire holds around 52,000 clones, with about 90% as singletons. The sequencing here drew on CD4+ T cells from peripheral blood mononuclear cells, taken in the second trimester of pregnancy. The receptors stem from a female donor with multiple sclerosis, enrolled in a pregnancy study. Each CDR3 is given with its conserved first and last residue. D genes are given only for firm matches. Clone size is shown for a subset of rows, as once, few, many or a class of expanded clone.

once	.	TRBV7-2	TRBJ1-5	CASSLSRGSNQPQHF	TGTGCCAGCAGCTTAAGCAGGGGTAGCAATCAGCCCCAGCATTTT
few	TRBD1	TRBV30	TRBJ1-1	CAWSEGTGVLYTEAFF	TGTGCCTGGAGCGAGGGGACAGGGGTATTGTACACTGAAGCTTTCTTT
.	TRBD2	TRBV5-1	TRBJ2-5	CASSRAGTSGGAGETQYF	TGCGCCAGCAGCCGCGCCGGGACTAGCGGGGGGGCCGGTGAGACCCAGTACTTC
once	TRBD1	TRBV11-2	TRBJ2-5	CASSSRTGKTQYF	TGTGCCAGCAGCTCCCGGACAGGAAAGACCCAGTACTTC
.	.	TRBV30	TRBJ2-2	CAWSERHLTGELFF	TGTGCCTGGAGCGAGAGGCACCTCACCGGGGAGCTGTTTTTT
.	.	TRBV30	TRBJ2-3	CAWSTEGTQYF	TGTGCCTGGAGTACAGAGGGAACGCAGTATTTT
.	.	TRBV21-1	TRBJ1-3	CASSKGRGFSGNTIYF	TGTGCCAGCAGCAAAGGAAGGGGTTTCTCTGGAAACACCATATATTTT
.	.	TRBV4-1	TRBJ1-2	CASSHPTGYGYTF	TGCGCCAGCAGCCACCCGACAGGCTATGGCTACACCTTC
.	TRBD1	TRBV5-1	TRBJ1-2	CASSQDGTGRLYGYTF	TGCGCCAGCAGCCAGGACGGGACAGGGCGACTCTATGGCTACACCTTC
.	.	TRBV5-4	TRBJ2-5	CASSSSGQGETQYF	TGTGCCAGCAGTTCGTCGGGACAAGGAGAGACCCAGTACTTC
.	TRBD1	TRBV27	TRBJ1-5	CASSPLTGVGAGVPQHF	TGTGCCAGCAGTCCCTTGACAGGGGTTGGGGCCGGGGTGCCCCAGCATTTT
.	.	TRBV27	TRBJ2-1	CASSRGQSYNEQFF	TGTGCCAGCAGCCGCGGCCAATCCTACAATGAGCAGTTCTTC
.	TRBD1	TRBV7-2	TRBJ1-5	CASSSARTGVGWGHQPQHF	TGTGCCAGCAGCTCGGCGAGGACAGGGGTGGGGTGGGGCCATCAGCCCCAGCATTTT
.	.	TRBV5-6	TRBJ1-2	CASSFIRLSYGYTF	TGTGCCAGCAGCTTTATCAGGCTCAGCTATGGCTACACCTTC
.	TRBD1	TRBV19	TRBJ1-2	CASNPRDSHGYTF	TGTGCCAGTAACCCCCGGGACAGCCATGGCTACACCTTC
.	.	TRBV9	TRBJ2-1	CASSVGNSYNEQFF	TGTGCCAGCAGCGTAGGCAACAGCTACAATGAGCAGTTCTTC
.	.	TRBV19	TRBJ1-5	CASSMQISNQPQHF	TGTGCCAGTAGTATGCAGATTAGCAATCAGCCCCAGCATTTT
.	.	TRBV30	TRBJ2-7	CAWGWRGSYEQYF	TGTGCCTGGGGATGGAGGGGCTCCTACGAGCAGTACTTC
.	TRBD1	TRBV5-1	TRBJ2-1	CASSFVGQGNEQFF	TGCGCCAGCAGCTTCGTCGGACAGGGGAATGAGCAGTTCTTC
.	.	TRBV7-8	TRBJ2-2	CASSRNLDGELFF	TGTGCCAGCAGCCGCAACCTAGACGGGGAGCTGTTTTTT
.	.	TRBV6-6	TRBJ1-5	CASSYSQGIQPQHF	TGTGCCAGCAGTTACTCTCAGGGGATTCAGCCCCAGCATTTT
.	.	TRBV27	TRBJ1-4	CASSLLRQPKLFF	TGTGCCAGCAGTTTACTCCGACAGCCAAAACTGTTTTTT
.	.	TRBV6-5	TRBJ2-2	CASSYLITGELFF	TGTGCCAGCAGTTACCTAATAACCGGGGAGCTGTTTTTT
.	.	TRBV19	TRBJ2-3	CASGGAPWSDTQYF	TGTGCCAGTGGAGGGGCCCCTTGGTCAGATACGCAGTATTTT
.	TRBD1	TRBV19	TRBJ2-3	CASSILTGTGGTDTQYF	TGTGCCAGTAGTATACTGACCGGGACAGGGGGCACAGATACGCAGTATTTT
.	TRBD2	TRBV28	TRBJ2-7	CASIGSGRASEQYF	TGTGCCAGCATCGGTAGCGGGAGGGCATCCGAGCAGTACTTC
once	.	TRBV5-1	TRBJ2-2	CASSLLGSSAGELFF	TGCGCCAGCAGCTTGCTTGGTAGTAGTGCCGGGGAGCTGTTTTTT
.	.	TRBV2	TRBJ2-7	CASRLGQTTYEQYF	TGTGCCAGCAGGTTAGGACAGACAACCTACGAGCAGTACTTC
.	TRBD2	TRBV18	TRBJ2-7	CASSTTSGTSKAGEQYF	TGTGCCAGCTCAACGACTAGCGGGACCAGTAAAGCTGGCGAGCAGTACTTC
.	.	TRBV7-2	TRBJ2-6	CASSPYISGANVLTF	TGTGCCAGCAGCCCCTATATCTCTGGGGCCAACGTCCTGACTTTC
.	.	TRBV11-2	TRBJ1-2	CASSLDRRVGYTF	TGTGCCAGCAGCTTAGATCGCAGGGTCGGCTACACCTTC
.	TRBD1	TRBV18	TRBJ1-4	CASSPIRDSFATNEKLFF	TGTGCCAGCTCACCCATCCGGGACAGCTTTGCAACTAATGAAAAACTGTTTTTT
.	.	TRBV30	TRBJ2-2	CAWSRGIMGGELFF	TGTGCCTGGAGTCGGGGTATCATGGGCGGGGAGCTGTTTTTT
.	TRBD2	TRBV7-8	TRBJ2-7	CASSFASGSSYEQYF	TGTGCCAGCAGCTTCGCTAGCGGGAGCTCCTACGAGCAGTACTTC
.	.	TRBV14	TRBJ2-7	CASSPWPSYEQYF	TGTGCCAGCAGCCCCTGGCCCTCCTACGAGCAGTACTTC
.	.	TRBV13	TRBJ2-5	CASSLRRAKETQYF	TGTGCCAGCAGCTTACGCCGCGCCAAAGAGACCCAGTACTTC
once	.	TRBV11-2	TRBJ2-7	CASSIRTAAYEQYF	TGTGCCAGCAGTATCCGGACAGCCGCCTACGAGCAGTACTTC
.	.	TRBV7-2	TRBJ2-1	CASSLGVQAFNEQFF	TGTGCCAGCAGCTTAGGAGTTCAGGCATTCAATGAGCAGTTCTTC
.	.	TRBV18	TRBJ2-3	CASSPPAGREVGTDTQYF	TGTGCCAGCTCACCACCGGCGGGGCGCGAAGTTGGCACAGATACGCAGTATTTT
.	.	TRBV27	TRBJ2-5	CARYHRRETQYF	TGTGCCAGGTACCACCGGCGGGAGACCCAGTACTTC
.	.	TRBV7-9	TRBJ1-2	CASSLSGFGYTF	TGTGCCAGCAGCTTATCAGGGTTTGGCTACACCTTC
once	.	TRBV4-1	TRBJ1-1	CASSQIEILEKVNTEAFF	TGCGCCAGCAGCCAAATCGAAATTCTAGAGAAGGTGAACACTGAAGCTTTCTTT
.	.	TRBV2	TRBJ2-7	CASSPGAVYEQYF	TGTGCCAGCAGCCCAGGAGCGGTCTACGAGCAGTACTTC
.	.	TRBV28	TRBJ1-2	CASGSQGPVSGYTF	TGTGCCAGCGGATCACAGGGCCCGGTATCGGGCTACACCTTC
.	TRBD2	TRBV7-3	TRBJ2-7	CASSFGLAPTYEQYF	TGTGCCAGCAGCTTCGGACTAGCGCCAACCTACGAGCAGTACTTC